This T cell receptor (beta chain) was sequenced during a study of graft-versus-host responses after intestinal transplantation. Study in general: Each transplant was multivisceral, liver-intestinal, or isolated intestinal. Induction with anti-thymocyte globulin, then tacrolimus and steroids for roughly 3 years, was given to all recipients.

Per germline, CDR1 LGHNA and CDR2 YSLEER. The length of the CDR3 is 15 residues. V was cut by 0 bases and J by 3 bases, with 12 bases left in between. Libraries were prepared by immunoSEQ multiplex PCR; TCRdb keeps only in-frame clonotypes and omits some of them. The table shows some 16,000 clones, with approximately 88% occurring only once. This clone has only one observation. The receptor was isolated from a human patient who received an intestinal transplant, so some T cells may come from the graft donor. This chain links TRBV4-3 with TRBJ2-7; no reliable D call. This sample comprised PBMCs, obtained roughly 15 weeks after intestinal transplant. In DNA, the CDR3 is TGCGCCAGCAGCCAAGATCGCCAGACCGGCTACGAGCAGTACTTC. Translated, it gives CASSQDRQTGYEQYF.